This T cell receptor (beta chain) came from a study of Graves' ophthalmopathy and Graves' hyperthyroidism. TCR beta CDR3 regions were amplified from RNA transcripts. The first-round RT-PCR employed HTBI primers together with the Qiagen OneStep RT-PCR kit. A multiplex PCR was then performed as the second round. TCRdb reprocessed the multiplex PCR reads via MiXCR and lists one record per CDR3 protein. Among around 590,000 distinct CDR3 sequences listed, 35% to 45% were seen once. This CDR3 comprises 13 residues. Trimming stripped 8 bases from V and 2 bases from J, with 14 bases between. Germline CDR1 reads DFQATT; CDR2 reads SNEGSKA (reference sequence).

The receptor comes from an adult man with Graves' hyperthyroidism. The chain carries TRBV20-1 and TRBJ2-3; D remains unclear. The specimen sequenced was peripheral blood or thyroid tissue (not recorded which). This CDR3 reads CSTMKGYTDTQYF. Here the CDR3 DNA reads TGCAGTACCATGAAGGGTTACACAGATACGCAGTATTTT.